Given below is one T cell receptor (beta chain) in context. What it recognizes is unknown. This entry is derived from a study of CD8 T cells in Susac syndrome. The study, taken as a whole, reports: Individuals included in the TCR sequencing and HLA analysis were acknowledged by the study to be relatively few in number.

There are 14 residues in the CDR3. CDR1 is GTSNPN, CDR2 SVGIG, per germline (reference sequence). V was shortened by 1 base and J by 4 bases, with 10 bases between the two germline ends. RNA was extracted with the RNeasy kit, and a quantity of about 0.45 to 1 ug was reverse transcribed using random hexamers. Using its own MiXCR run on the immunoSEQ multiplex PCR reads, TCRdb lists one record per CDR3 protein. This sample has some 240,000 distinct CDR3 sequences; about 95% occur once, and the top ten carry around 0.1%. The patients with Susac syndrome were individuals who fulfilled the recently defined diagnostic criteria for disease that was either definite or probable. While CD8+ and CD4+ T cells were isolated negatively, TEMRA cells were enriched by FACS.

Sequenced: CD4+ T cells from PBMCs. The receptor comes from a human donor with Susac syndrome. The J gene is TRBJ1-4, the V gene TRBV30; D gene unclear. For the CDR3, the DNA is TGTGCCTGGAGTGCGTCCGCCGATAATGAAAAACTGTTTTTT. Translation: CAWSASADNEKLFF.